This TCR beta chain was identified during a study of response to subunit inactivated influenza vaccine. Study results and limitations: Few new T cells, the authors suggested, are recruited by each seasonal influenza vaccination.

MiXCR, run by TCRdb on the RT-PCR reads, gives a single entry per CDR3 protein. The table shows 650,000 to 800,000 distinct CDR3 sequences, with 15% to 20% occurring only once. In the case of this clonotype: Its antigen remains unknown.

This clonotype was sampled from a man between 50 and 59 years old who received an inactivated influenza vaccine. Material: PBMCs from blood, obtained roughly 5 days after vaccination.

CDR3 loop: CAWSSGGWGYTF. CDR3 bases: TGTGCCTGGAGTTCGGGGGGTTGGGGCTACACCTTC. This chain uses TRBV30 with TRBJ1-2; possibly TRBD1 for D (5 bases). Per germline, CDR1 GTSNPN and CDR2 SVGIG (reference sequence). The V and J ends lost 2 bases and 8 bases respectively, with 12 bases between them. The CDR3 contains 12 residues.